What follows are 16 T cell receptor beta chains derived from one specimen sequenced in a study of regulatory T cells in long-lasting Graves disease. This sample's time point: persistent/refractory GD, antithyroid drugs over 5 years with positive TRAb. Extracted RNA from PBMCs served as the source of the TCR library. Arm-PCR of CDR3 regions and iRepertoire HTBI primers were used to build TCR beta libraries. One entry per CDR3 protein results from TCRdb running MiXCR on the multiplex PCR reads. The sample has around 510,000 distinct CDR3 sequences, around 20% seen once; the top ten hold roughly 8%. Sequencing used peripheral blood mononuclear cells (PBMCs), obtained when the disease was refractory, from a patient treated with antithyroid drugs. These receptors all stem from a female donor with Graves disease.

The gene calls are TRBV28 and TRBJ2-7, with D possibly being TRBD2 (5 bases). This CDR3 spans 16 amino acids. Deletions cut 3 bases from V and 2 bases from J, with 17 bases between. The germline V gene encodes CDR1 MDHEN and CDR2 SYDVKM. For the CDR3, the DNA is TGTGCCAGCAGTTTGTTTCCTGGTAGCGCAACCTACGAGCAGTACTTC. Protein: CASSLFPGSATYEQYF.

In regard to this clonotype: A much larger clone lies a single base off, so this may be a read error. The chain carries TRBV6-1 and TRBJ2-7; no clear D. V gave up 7 bases and J gave up 6 bases, with 10 bases separating them. The CDR3 length is 11 residues. Germline loops: CDR1 MNHNS, CDR2 SASEGT. CDR3 region: CASNLWTEQYF. CDR3 nucleotides: TGTGCCAGCAACCTATGGACCGAGCAGTACTTC.

This clonotype turned up a few times. The chain is built from TRBV3-1 and TRBJ2-7, with TRBD2 matching 8 bases. The CDR3 extends over 15 amino acids. The V and J ends lost 4 bases and 5 bases, in that order; junction bases with no gene match: 10. Germline values: CDR1 LGHDT, CDR2 YNNKEL (reference sequence). The CDR3 loop is CASSPSGRGGNEQYF. The CDR3 DNA sequence: TGTGCCAGCAGCCCCAGCGGGAGAGGTGGAAACGAGCAGTACTTC.

This clonotype turned up a few times. This chain connects TRBV6-2 or TRBV6-3 to TRBJ1-5, with 8 bases identical to TRBD1. The CDR3 runs 16 residues. The germline CDR1 and CDR2 sequences are MNHEY and SVGEGT. V shed 2 bases and J 6 bases; nucleotides not matched to a gene: 9. The CDR3 spells CASSYGQGIRSQPQHF. The DNA of the CDR3 is TGTGCCAGCAGTTACGGACAGGGAATAAGAAGTCAGCCCCAGCATTTT.

This chain links TRBV2 with TRBJ2-2, with D uncertain. Per the germline V gene, CDR1 is SNHLY and CDR2 is FYNNEI. V lost 3 bases and J 4 bases, leaving 3 bases between the germline ends. CDR3 length: 12 amino acids. The CDR3 protein is CASSEFTGELFF. CDR3 DNA sequence: TGTGCCAGCAGTGAGTTCACCGGGGAGCTGTTTTTT.

The table lists this clonotype with a few counts. V and J are TRBV7-2 and TRBJ2-2; no definite D call. This CDR3 spans 16 amino acids. CDR1 is SGHTA, CDR2 FQGNSA, per germline. The V end lost 5 bases, the J end lost 5 bases, and 18 bases lay between the germline ends. The DNA for the CDR3 is TGTGCCAGCAGCCCCTGGATTACACGCGAAACCGGGGAGCTGTTTTTT. It encodes CASSPWITRETGELFF.

This chain connects TRBV5-1 to TRBJ2-7, with D perhaps TRBD2 (5 bases). Trimming removed 4 bases at V and 1 base at J, with 9 bases between. There are 13 residues in the CDR3. Looked up from germline, CDR1 is SGHRS and CDR2 is YFSETQ. Written as DNA, the CDR3 is TGCGCCAGCAGCGTCCGGGAATCCTACGAGCAGTACTTC. It encodes CASSVRESYEQYF.

Concerning this clonotype: The junction shows a germline mismatch at one end, possibly a read error. The chain recombines TRBV5-1 with TRBJ2-2, with TRBD2 identical over 10 bases. This CDR3 has 17 amino acids. From germline, CDR1 is SGHRS and CDR2 YFSETQ. The CDR3 DNA follows: TGTGCCAGCAGCGAACCTCCCGGGACTAGCGACACCGGGGAGCTGTTTTTT. It specifies CASSEPPGTSDTGELFF.

The chain joins TRBV27 to TRBJ1-1; D unresolved. The CDR3 is made up of 16 amino acids. Trimming shortened V by 3 bases and J by 1 base, and 15 bases separated the two germline ends. CDR1 MNHEY and CDR2 SMNVEV come from the germline V gene (reference sequence). The chain's CDR3 is CASSFLGPLGNTEAFF. CDR3 nucleotides: TGTGCCAGCAGTTTCCTAGGCCCCCTCGGGAACACTGAAGCTTTCTTT.

This clonotype was counted many times. The rearrangement joins TRBV27 to TRBJ2-7; 7 nucleotides align to TRBD1. CDR1 and CDR2 (germline): MNHEY, SMNVEV (reference sequence). The junction had 7 bases not matched to a gene; V was cut back by 0 bases and J by 2 bases. The CDR3 has 16 amino acids. CDR3 coding DNA: TGTGCCAGCAGTTTATCTCTCGGGACAGCCCCCTACGAGCAGTACTTC. Protein product: CASSLSLGTAPYEQYF.

In this sample, this clonotype turned up many times. This chain connects TRBV20-1 to TRBJ2-7; D not resolved. V shed 6 bases and J shed 2 bases, with 11 bases lying between them. The V gene's germline CDR1 is DFQATT and CDR2 SNEGSKA (reference sequence). This CDR3 has 12 residues. Written as DNA, the CDR3 is TGCAGTGCGCCGAGGAATCCCTACGAGCAGTACTTC. It translates to CSAPRNPYEQYF.

Many counts were recorded for this clonotype. The genes are TRBV28 and TRBJ2-7; TRBD1 matches at 7 bases. After removal of 6 bases from V and 2 bases from J, the junction contained 10 bases not matched to a gene. Germline V CDR1 and CDR2: MDHEN, SYDVKM. The CDR3 totals 15 residues. This CDR3 is CASSAFGQGAYEQYF. The DNA of the CDR3 is TGTGCCAGCAGCGCCTTCGGGCAGGGGGCCTACGAGCAGTACTTC.

This clonotype has ten or more counts. The gene calls are TRBV20-1 and TRBJ1-6; D not certain. The germline gives CDR1 DFQATT, CDR2 SNEGSKA (reference sequence). The CDR3 spans 17 residues. The V end lost 3 bases, the J end lost 0 bases, and 15 bases lay between the germline ends. CDR3 DNA sequence: TGCAGTGCTAGGGCTTCCATTAGCGGCTCCTATAATTCACCCCTCCACTTT. Encoded protein: CSARASISGSYNSPLHF.

This sequence joins TRBV6-1 and TRBJ1-4; D might be TRBD1 (6 bases). Germline V gives CDR1 MNHNS, CDR2 SASEGT. The CDR3 has 14 residues. V lost 6 bases and J lost 6, with 14 bases in between. CDR3 amino acids: CASRIDRNHEKLFF. The CDR3 DNA follows: TGTGCCAGCAGGATCGACAGGAACCATGAAAAACTGTTTTTT.

CDR3: CASSRTGPGGAKNIQYF. The CDR3 DNA reads TGTGCCAGCAGTCGGACAGGGCCCGGAGGGGCCAAAAACATTCAGTACTTC. The chain joins TRBV6-1 to TRBJ2-4, with 8 bases that match TRBD1. The length of the CDR3 is 17 residues. The junction had 10 bases not matched to a gene; V was cut back by 5 bases and J by 1 base. Looked up from germline, CDR1 is MNHNS and CDR2 is SASEGT.

The rearrangement links TRBV4-2 to TRBJ2-7, with TRBD2 matching over 8 bases. With V trimmed by 3 bases and J by 5 bases, 6 bases remained unmatched. The CDR3 consists of 14 residues. Germline CDR1 and CDR2: LGHNA and YNFKEQ. The CDR3 bases are TGTGCCAGCAGCCAGACTAGCGCAAACGACGAGCAGTACTTC. Protein product: CASSQTSANDEQYF.